The TCR beta chain under discussion was sequenced for a study of T cell responses to AZD1222 COVID-19 vaccine. Study-wide findings and caveats: Without day 14 samples, only post-peak T cell repertoires were studied.

V gave up 4 bases and J gave up 8 bases; unmatched junction bases: 0. This CDR3 has 13 amino acids. The data were produced by immunoSEQ multiplex PCR, yet TCRdb's version contains in-frame clones alone and is incomplete. The sample has just over 8,000 clones, 88% seen once. Regarding this clone: The antigen is unknown.

Pooled samples include second doses given at about 4 or 12 weeks. This clonotype was sampled from an adult who received the AZD1222 COVID-19 vaccine. The chain couples TRBV12-3 or TRBV12-4 to TRBJ1-6; TRBD1 matches 9 bases. Sequencing was performed on peripheral blood, taken 28 days after the second AZD1222 dose. This CDR3 is CASSWDRDSPLHF. CDR3 DNA: TGTGCCAGCAGTTGGGACAGGGATTCACCCCTCCACTTT.